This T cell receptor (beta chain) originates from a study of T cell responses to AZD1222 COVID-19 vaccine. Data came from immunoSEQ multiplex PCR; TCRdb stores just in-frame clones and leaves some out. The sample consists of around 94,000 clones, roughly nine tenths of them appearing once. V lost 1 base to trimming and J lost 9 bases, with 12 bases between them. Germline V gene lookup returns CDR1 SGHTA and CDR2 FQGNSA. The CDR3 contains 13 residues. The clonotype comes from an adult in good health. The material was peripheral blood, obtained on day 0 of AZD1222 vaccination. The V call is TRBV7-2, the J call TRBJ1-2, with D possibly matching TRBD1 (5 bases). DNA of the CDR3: TGTGCCAGCAGCTTAGGAGCGAGGGGTAGCTACACCTTC. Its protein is CASSLGARGSYTF.